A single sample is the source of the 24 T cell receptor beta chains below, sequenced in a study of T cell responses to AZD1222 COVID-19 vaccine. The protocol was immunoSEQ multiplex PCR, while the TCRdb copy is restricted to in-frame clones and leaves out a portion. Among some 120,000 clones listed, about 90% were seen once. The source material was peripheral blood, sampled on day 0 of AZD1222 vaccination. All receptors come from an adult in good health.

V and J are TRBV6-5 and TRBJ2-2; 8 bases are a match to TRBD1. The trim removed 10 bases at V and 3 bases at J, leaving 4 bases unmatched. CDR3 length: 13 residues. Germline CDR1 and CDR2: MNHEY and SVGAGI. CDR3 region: CATGTGDTGELFF. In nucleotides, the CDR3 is TGTGCCACCGGGACAGGTGACACCGGGGAGCTGTTTTTT.

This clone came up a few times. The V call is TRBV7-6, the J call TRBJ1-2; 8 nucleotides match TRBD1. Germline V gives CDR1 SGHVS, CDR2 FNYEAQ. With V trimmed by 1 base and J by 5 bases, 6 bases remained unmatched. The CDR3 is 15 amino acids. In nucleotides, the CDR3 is TGTGCCAGCAGCTTAGACTTGGGGACAGGATATGGCTACACCTTC. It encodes CASSLDLGTGYGYTF.

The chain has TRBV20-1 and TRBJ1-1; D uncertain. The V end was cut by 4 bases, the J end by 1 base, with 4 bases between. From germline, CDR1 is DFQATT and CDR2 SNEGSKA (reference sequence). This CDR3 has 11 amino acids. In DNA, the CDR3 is TGCAGTGCTAACACGAACACTGAAGCTTTCTTT. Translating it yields CSANTNTEAFF.

CDR3 loop: CASNPTGTVFGYTF. CDR3 DNA sequence: TGTGCCAGCAACCCGACAGGGACGGTTTTTGGCTACACCTTC. The chain uses TRBV28 and TRBJ1-2; the match to TRBD1 covers 7 bases. From germline, CDR1 is MDHEN and CDR2 SYDVKM. The J segment lost 7 bases and the V segment lost 7 bases, leaving 12 bases of the junction unmatched. CDR3 size: 14 residues.

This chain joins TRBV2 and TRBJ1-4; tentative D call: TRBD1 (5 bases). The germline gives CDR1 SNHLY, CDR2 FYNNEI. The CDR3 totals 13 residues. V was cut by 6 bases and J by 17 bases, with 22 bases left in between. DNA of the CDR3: TGTGCCAGCAGGGGGGAATCCAGGACGGGCCGCTTTTTT. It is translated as CASRGESRTGRFF.

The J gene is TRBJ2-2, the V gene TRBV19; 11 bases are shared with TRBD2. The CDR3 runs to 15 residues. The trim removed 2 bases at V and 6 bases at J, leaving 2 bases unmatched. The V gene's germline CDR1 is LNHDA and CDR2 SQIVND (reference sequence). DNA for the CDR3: TGTGCCAGTAGTATACTAGCGGGAGGAGCCGGGGAGCTGTTTTTT. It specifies CASSILAGGAGELFF.

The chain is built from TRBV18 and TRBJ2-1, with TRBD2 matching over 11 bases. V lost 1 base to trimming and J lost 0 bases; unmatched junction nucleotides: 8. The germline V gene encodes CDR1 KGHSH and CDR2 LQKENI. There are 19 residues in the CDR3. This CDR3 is CASSPRGTSGSGSYNEQFF. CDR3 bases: TGTGCCAGCTCACCACGTGGAACTAGCGGGAGCGGCTCCTACAATGAGCAGTTCTTC.

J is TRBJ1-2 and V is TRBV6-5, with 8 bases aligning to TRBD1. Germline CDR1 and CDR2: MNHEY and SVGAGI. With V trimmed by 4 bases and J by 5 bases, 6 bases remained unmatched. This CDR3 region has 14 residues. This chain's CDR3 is CASSWGQAPYGYTF. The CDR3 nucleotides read TGTGCCAGCAGTTGGGGACAGGCCCCTTATGGCTACACCTTC.

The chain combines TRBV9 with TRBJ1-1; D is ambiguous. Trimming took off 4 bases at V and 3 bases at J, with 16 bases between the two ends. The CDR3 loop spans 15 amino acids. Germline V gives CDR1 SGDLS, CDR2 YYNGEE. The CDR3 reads CASSPRNGLDTEAFF. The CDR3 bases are TGTGCCAGCAGCCCTCGGAACGGGTTGGACACTGAAGCTTTCTTT.

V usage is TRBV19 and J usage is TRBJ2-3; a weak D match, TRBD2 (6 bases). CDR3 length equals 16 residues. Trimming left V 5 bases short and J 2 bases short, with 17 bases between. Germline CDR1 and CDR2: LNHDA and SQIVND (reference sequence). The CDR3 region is CASSQFLEGPTDTQYF. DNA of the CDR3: TGTGCCAGTAGTCAGTTTCTGGAGGGCCCCACAGATACGCAGTATTTT.

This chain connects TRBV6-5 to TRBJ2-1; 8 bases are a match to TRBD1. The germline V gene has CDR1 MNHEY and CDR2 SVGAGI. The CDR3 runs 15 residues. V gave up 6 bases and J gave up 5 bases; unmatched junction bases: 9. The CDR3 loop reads CASSLTGGGNNEQFF. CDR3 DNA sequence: TGTGCCAGCAGCCTCACAGGGGGTGGGAACAATGAGCAGTTCTTC.

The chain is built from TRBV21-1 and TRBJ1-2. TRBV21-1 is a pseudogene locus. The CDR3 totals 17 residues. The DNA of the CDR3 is TGTGCCAGCAGCCCCCCGTTGCAGGGGGACTACAACTATGGCTACACCTTC. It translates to CASSPPLQGDYNYGYTF.

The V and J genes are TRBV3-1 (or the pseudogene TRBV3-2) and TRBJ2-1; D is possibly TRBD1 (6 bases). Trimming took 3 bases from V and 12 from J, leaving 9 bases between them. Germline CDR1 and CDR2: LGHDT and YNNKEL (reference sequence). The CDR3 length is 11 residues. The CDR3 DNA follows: TGTGCCAGCAGCCATCTAGGGGGGCAGTTCTTC. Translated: CASSHLGGQFF.

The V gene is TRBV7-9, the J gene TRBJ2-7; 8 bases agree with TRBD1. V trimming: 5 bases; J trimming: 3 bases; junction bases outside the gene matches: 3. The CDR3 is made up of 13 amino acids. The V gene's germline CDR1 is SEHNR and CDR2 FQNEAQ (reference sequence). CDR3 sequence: CASSPGQGYEQYF. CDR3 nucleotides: TGTGCCAGCAGCCCCGGACAGGGCTACGAGCAGTACTTC.

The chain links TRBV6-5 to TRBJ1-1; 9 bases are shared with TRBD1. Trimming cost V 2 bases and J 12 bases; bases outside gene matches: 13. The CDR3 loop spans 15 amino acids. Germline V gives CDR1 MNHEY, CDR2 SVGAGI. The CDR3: CASSYHQTGGAETFF. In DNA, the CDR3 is TGTGCCAGCAGTTACCATCAAACAGGGGGCGCGGAAACTTTCTTT.

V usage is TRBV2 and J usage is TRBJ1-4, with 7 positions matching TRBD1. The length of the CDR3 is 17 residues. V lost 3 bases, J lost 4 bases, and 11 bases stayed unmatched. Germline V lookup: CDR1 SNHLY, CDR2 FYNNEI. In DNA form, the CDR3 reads TGTGCCAGCAGTGATCTCTTTATCGGGACAGATAATGAAAAACTGTTTTTT. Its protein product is CASSDLFIGTDNEKLFF. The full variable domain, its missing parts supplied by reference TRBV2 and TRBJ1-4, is EPEVTQTPSHQVTQMGQEVILRCVPISNHLYFYWYRQILGQKVEFLVSFYNNEISEKSEIFDDQFSVERPDGSNFTLKIRSTKLEDSAMYFCASSDLFIGTDNEKLFFGSGTQLSVL.

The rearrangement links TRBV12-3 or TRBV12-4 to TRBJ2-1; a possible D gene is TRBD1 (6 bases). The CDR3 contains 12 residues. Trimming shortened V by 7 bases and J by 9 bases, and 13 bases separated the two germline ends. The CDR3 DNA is TGTGCCAGCATGGGGGCAGTTTCTGAGCAGTTCTTC. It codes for CASMGAVSEQFF.

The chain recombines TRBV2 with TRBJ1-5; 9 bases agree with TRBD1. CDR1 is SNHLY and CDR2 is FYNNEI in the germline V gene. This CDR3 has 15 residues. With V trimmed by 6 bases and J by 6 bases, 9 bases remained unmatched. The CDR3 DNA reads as TGTGCCAGCAGCCCGAACAGGGGGCCGATTCAGCCCCAGCATTTT. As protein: CASSPNRGPIQPQHF. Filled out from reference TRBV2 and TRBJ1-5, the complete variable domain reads EPEVTQTPSHQVTQMGQEVILRCVPISNHLYFYWYRQILGQKVEFLVSFYNNEISEKSEIFDDQFSVERPDGSNFTLKIRSTKLEDSAMYFCASSPNRGPIQPQHFGDGTRLSIL.

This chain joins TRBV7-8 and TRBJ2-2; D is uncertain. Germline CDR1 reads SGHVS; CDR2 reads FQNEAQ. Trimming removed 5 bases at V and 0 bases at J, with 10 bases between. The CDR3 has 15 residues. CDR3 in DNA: TGTGCCAGCAGCCCGACACGCCCGAACACCGGGGAGCTGTTTTTT. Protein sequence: CASSPTRPNTGELFF.

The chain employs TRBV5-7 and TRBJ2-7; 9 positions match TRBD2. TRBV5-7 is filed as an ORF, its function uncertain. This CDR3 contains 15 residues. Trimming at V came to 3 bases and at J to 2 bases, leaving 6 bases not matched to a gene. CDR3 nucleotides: TGTGCCAGCAGCTCCTGGGCGGGAGGGCCCTACGAGCAGTACTTC. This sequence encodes CASSSWAGGPYEQYF.

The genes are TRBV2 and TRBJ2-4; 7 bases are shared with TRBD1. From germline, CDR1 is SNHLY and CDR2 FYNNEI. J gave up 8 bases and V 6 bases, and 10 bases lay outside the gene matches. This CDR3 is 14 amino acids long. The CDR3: CASRFDRVVDIQYF. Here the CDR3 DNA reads TGTGCCAGCAGATTTGACAGGGTGGTGGACATTCAGTACTTC.

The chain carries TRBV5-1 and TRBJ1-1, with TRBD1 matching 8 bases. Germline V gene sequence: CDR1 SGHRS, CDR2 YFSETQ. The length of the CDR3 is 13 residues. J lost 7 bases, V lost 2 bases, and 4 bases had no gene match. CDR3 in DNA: TGCGCCAGCAGCTTAGAACAGGGGGTTGAAGCTTTCTTT. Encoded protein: CASSLEQGVEAFF.

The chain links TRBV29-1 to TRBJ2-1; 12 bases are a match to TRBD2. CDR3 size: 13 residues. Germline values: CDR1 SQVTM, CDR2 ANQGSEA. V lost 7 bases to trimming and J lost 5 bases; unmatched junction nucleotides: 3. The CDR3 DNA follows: TGCAGCGGGACTAGCGGGATCAACAATGAGCAGTTCTTC. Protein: CSGTSGINNEQFF.

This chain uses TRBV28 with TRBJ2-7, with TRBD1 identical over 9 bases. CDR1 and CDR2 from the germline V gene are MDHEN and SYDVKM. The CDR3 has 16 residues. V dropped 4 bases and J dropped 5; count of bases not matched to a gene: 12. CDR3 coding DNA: TGTGCCAGCAGTTCCCCCGGGACAGGGAAAGAAGACGAGCAGTACTTC. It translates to CASSSPGTGKEDEQYF.